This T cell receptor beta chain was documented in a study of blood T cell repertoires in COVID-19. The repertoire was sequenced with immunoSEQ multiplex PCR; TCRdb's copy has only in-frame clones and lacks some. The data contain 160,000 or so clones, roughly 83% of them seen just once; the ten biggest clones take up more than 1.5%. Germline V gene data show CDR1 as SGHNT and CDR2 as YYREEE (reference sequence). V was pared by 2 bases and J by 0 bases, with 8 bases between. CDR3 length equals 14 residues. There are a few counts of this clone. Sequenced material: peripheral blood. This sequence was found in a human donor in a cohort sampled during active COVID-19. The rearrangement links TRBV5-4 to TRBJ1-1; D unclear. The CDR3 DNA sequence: TGTGCCAGCAGCTTAGAACAAATGAACACTGAAGCTTTCTTT. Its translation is CASSLEQMNTEAFF.